This T cell receptor beta chain was captured by sequencing in a study of T cell repertoires in cytomegalovirus infection. Study information: Used in the study were CMV epitopes, some recently identified and HLA-C-restricted, others well-studied and HLA-B-restricted. It can be stated that public TCR beta signatures indicated CMV infection as well as a matching HLA type.

TCRdb passed the reads through MiXCR, listing each CDR3 protein once. The sample holds under 300,000 distinct CDR3 sequences, roughly a fifth seen once. The study's findings and limits: Individuals carrying CMV plus the relevant HLA were identified by cumulative frequency of public TCR beta families. Clonotypes of TCR beta that were HLA-C-restricted and CMV-specific dominated the ex vivo response.

Worth noting for this clonotype: No antigen is known for it.

Looked up from germline, CDR1 is DFQATT and CDR2 is SNEGSKA (reference sequence). There are 14 residues in the CDR3. Germline trimming cut 5 bases from V and 5 bases from J; bases unmatched to any gene: 8. The source is a human donor in good health (CMV status not recorded). Some clones in this sample may be carry-over from other donors' samples. The V call is TRBV20-1, the J call TRBJ1-4, with 7 bases identical to TRBD1. The sequencing here drew on cultured PBMCs, taken from culture after CMV antigen stimulation. CDR3 nucleotide sequence: TGCAGTGCTGTCACCGGGACAGACAATGAAAAACTGTTTTTT. Amino acids: CSAVTGTDNEKLFF.